Each of the 21 T cell receptor beta chains below was sequenced from the same sample in a study of blood T cell repertoires in COVID-19. This table comes from immunoSEQ multiplex PCR, and its TCRdb copy is limited to in-frame clones, with some not included. This sample has a few hundred thousand clones, with roughly 80% found just once. Specimen: peripheral blood. The receptors shown here come from a woman aged 18-29 years with acute or convalescent COVID-19.

This clone was recorded once. V and J are TRBV27 and TRBJ2-2; tentatively, D is TRBD1 (5 bases). The V end lost 5 bases, the J end lost 6 bases, and 10 bases lay between the germline ends. CDR3 size: 13 residues. Germline values: CDR1 MNHEY, CDR2 SMNVEV (reference sequence). The CDR3 DNA follows: TGTGCCAGCAGTCACCAGGGTCCCGGGGAGCTGTTTTTT. Its translation is CASSHQGPGELFF.

This chain joins TRBV27 and TRBJ1-4; 10 bases fit TRBD1. The junction had 9 bases not matched to a gene; V was cut back by 6 bases and J by 2 bases. The germline gives CDR1 MNHEY, CDR2 SMNVEV (reference sequence). CDR3 size: 17 residues. CDR3 in amino acids: CASSQTGGRRTNEKLFF. Written as DNA, the CDR3 is TGTGCCAGCAGCCAGACAGGGGGCAGGCGGACTAATGAAAAACTGTTTTTT.

This clone has a handful of counts. V is TRBV2 and J is TRBJ2-5; TRBD1 might be the D (5 bases). The V end was cut by 4 bases, the J end by 2 bases, with 14 bases between. Germline CDR1 and CDR2: SNHLY and FYNNEI. The CDR3 spans 15 residues. For the CDR3, the DNA is TGTGCCAGCAGTGCCCCCCTGCAGGGTCAAGAGACCCAGTACTTC. Residues: CASSAPLQGQETQYF.

V and J are TRBV7-2 and TRBJ1-1; 7 positions agree with TRBD1. This CDR3 spans 18 amino acids. CDR1 SGHTA and CDR2 FQGNSA come from the germline V gene. The trim removed 0 bases at V and 0 bases at J, leaving 10 bases unmatched. This CDR3 reads CASSLAPHGQAMNTEAFF. In DNA form, the CDR3 reads TGTGCCAGCAGCTTAGCGCCCCATGGACAGGCTATGAACACTGAAGCTTTCTTT.

The chain carries TRBV5-1 and TRBJ2-1; D might be TRBD2 (6 bases). This CDR3 has 15 residues. The germline V gene has CDR1 SGHRS and CDR2 YFSETQ. Trimming pared 1 base from V and 4 bases from J, leaving 12 bases between. CDR3 nucleotides: TGCGCCAGCAGCTTGATGGGGGAGGCATACAATGAGCAGTTCTTC. It yields the protein CASSLMGEAYNEQFF.

The chain has TRBV6-1 and TRBJ2-3; tentative D call: TRBD2 (5 bases). The V gene's germline CDR1 is MNHNS and CDR2 SASEGT. The CDR3 length is 16 residues. V was cut by 1 base and J by 0 bases, with 11 bases left in between. CDR3 DNA sequence: TGTGCCAGCAGTGAAGTGGCGGGTATTAGCACAGATACGCAGTATTTT. The encoded protein is CASSEVAGISTDTQYF.

This clone has just a few counts. The V and J genes are TRBV27 and TRBJ1-2, with D perhaps TRBD1 (6 bases). The V and J ends lost 5 bases and 6 bases respectively, with 19 bases between them. The V gene's germline CDR1 is MNHEY and CDR2 SMNVEV (reference sequence). The CDR3 runs to 15 residues. CDR3 DNA sequence: TGTGCCAGCAGTCAAGCACAACAGGGCGATAATGGCTACACCTTC. Its translation: CASSQAQQGDNGYTF.

The V and J genes are TRBV5-1 and TRBJ2-1, with TRBD1 identical over 8 bases. Per germline, CDR1 SGHRS and CDR2 YFSETQ. After removal of 4 bases from V and 8 bases from J, the junction contained 11 bases not matched to a gene. This CDR3 region has 15 residues. The CDR3 region has the DNA TGCGCCAGCAGCCCCAGAGACGGACAGGGCTATGAGCAGTTCTTC. Protein: CASSPRDGQGYEQFF.

V and J are TRBV19 and TRBJ1-3, with D maybe TRBD1 (6 bases). Germline CDR1 reads LNHDA; CDR2 reads SQIVND (reference sequence). Between the trimmed V and J ends, which lost 4 bases and 2 bases, there was a span of 12 bases. The CDR3 length is 15 residues. As DNA, the CDR3 is TGTGCCAGTAGTAATTCAGGGGCGGCTGGAAACACCATATATTTT. Translated, it gives CASSNSGAAGNTIYF.

V is TRBV11-2 and J is TRBJ2-7, with TRBD2 as a possible D gene (6 bases). The V and J ends lost 5 bases and 1 base respectively, with 12 bases between them. Germline lookup yields CDR1 SGHAT and CDR2 FQNNGV. CDR3 length: 14 residues. The CDR3 region is CASSRGAGSYEQYF. The DNA of the CDR3 is TGTGCCAGCAGCCGCGGGGCGGGTTCCTACGAGCAGTACTTC.

The chain has TRBV5-1 and TRBJ2-3; 8 nucleotides agree with TRBD1. The CDR3 totals 16 residues. Looked up from germline, CDR1 is SGHRS and CDR2 is YFSETQ. After removal of 4 bases from V and 6 bases from J, the junction contained 13 bases not matched to a gene. The CDR3 protein is CASSPLGSGGADTQYF. The CDR3, as DNA: TGCGCCAGCAGCCCCTTGGGATCAGGGGGCGCGGATACGCAGTATTTT.

The rearrangement joins TRBV7-6 to TRBJ2-7; possibly TRBD2 for D (5 bases). Germline CDR1 and CDR2: SGHVS and FNYEAQ. CDR3 length: 17 residues. Deletions cut 1 base from V and 2 bases from J, with 18 bases between. CDR3 sequence reads: CASSLVDSFTLTYEQYF. The CDR3 DNA sequence: TGTGCCAGCAGCTTAGTGGACTCCTTTACCCTGACCTACGAGCAGTACTTC.

The chain has TRBV5-1 and TRBJ2-7; 8 positions match TRBD2. V lost 10 bases, J lost 7 bases, and 16 bases stayed unmatched. Germline assignment: CDR1 SGHRS and CDR2 YFSETQ. CDR3 length: 14 amino acids. CDR3 sequence (DNA): TGCGCCTCCAAAGGGAGCGGGAGCGCCAGGGAGCAGTACTTC. Amino acid sequence: CASKGSGSAREQYF.

The chain is built from TRBV5-4 and TRBJ1-1, with D possibly being TRBD1 (5 bases). The germline gives CDR1 SGHNT, CDR2 YYREEE (reference sequence). V lost 2 bases, J lost 6 bases, and 14 bases lay in between. The CDR3 totals 14 residues. CDR3: CASSFETAWAEAFF. CDR3 DNA sequence: TGTGCCAGCAGCTTCGAGACAGCTTGGGCTGAAGCTTTCTTT.

The gene calls are TRBV19 and TRBJ2-3; 8 nucleotides align to TRBD1. Losses at the gene ends were 3 bases for V and 2 bases for J; bases not matched to a gene: 4. CDR3 length: 15 amino acids. CDR1 and CDR2 (germline): LNHDA, SQIVND (reference sequence). As DNA, the CDR3 is TGTGCCAGTAGTATCCGGGACAGGTACACAGATACGCAGTATTTT. Amino acid sequence: CASSIRDRYTDTQYF.

This chain connects TRBV29-1 to TRBJ1-1, with 7 bases that match TRBD1. The length of the CDR3 is 14 residues. Germline assignment: CDR1 SQVTM and CDR2 ANQGSEA. The ends lost 7 bases at V and 2 bases at J; junction bases unmatched: 10. Here the CDR3 reads CSAPLDRENTEAFF. In nucleotides, the CDR3 is TGCAGCGCACCACTTGACAGGGAAAACACTGAAGCTTTCTTT.

The gene calls are TRBV19 and TRBJ1-5; 9 nucleotides agree with TRBD1. Germline-derived CDR1 and CDR2 are LNHDA and SQIVND (reference sequence). The CDR3 is 17 residues long. J gave up 4 bases and V 6 bases, and 13 bases lay outside the gene matches. This CDR3 is CASSEGPGQGTNQPQHF. CDR3 in DNA: TGTGCCAGTAGCGAGGGGCCGGGACAGGGAACAAATCAGCCCCAGCATTTT.

V usage is TRBV16 and J usage is TRBJ2-7; 7 nucleotides align to TRBD1. The CDR3 extends over 15 amino acids. CDR1 and CDR2 (germline): KGHSY, FQNENV. V lost 3 bases and J lost 7; bases outside the gene matches: 12. In DNA form, the CDR3 reads TGTGCCAGCAGCCATCCGAGGGGGCAGGGAAGGGAGCAGTACTTC. Residues: CASSHPRGQGREQYF.

This chain joins TRBV27 and TRBJ2-7; 9 bases are a match to TRBD1. Per germline, CDR1 MNHEY and CDR2 SMNVEV (reference sequence). This CDR3 region has 13 residues. With 5 bases clipped from V and 6 bases from J, the junction kept 5 bases outside the gene matches. In nucleotides, the CDR3 is TGTGCCAGCAGTAGGGGGACAGGGTCCGAGCAGTACTTC. This translates into CASSRGTGSEQYF.

The chain employs TRBV4-3 and TRBJ2-1, with 7 bases matching TRBD1. This CDR3 comprises 14 residues. Germline V lookup: CDR1 LGHNA, CDR2 YSLEER. V gave up 1 base and J gave up 4 bases; unmatched junction bases: 1. CDR3 protein: CASSQGDRYNEQFF. The CDR3, as DNA: TGCGCCAGCAGCCAAGGGGACAGATACAATGAGCAGTTCTTC.

The chain carries TRBV10-3 and TRBJ1-1; 7 nucleotides agree with TRBD1. Germline values: CDR1 ENHRY, CDR2 SYGVKD. CDR3 length: 12 residues. Trimming at V came to 0 bases and at J to 11 bases, leaving 3 bases not matched to a gene. CDR3 region: CAISESRDSAFF. The CDR3 coding sequence is TGTGCCATCAGTGAGTCCAGGGACAGTGCTTTCTTT.